Included here is one T cell receptor beta chain sequence, with context. The data originate from a study of blood T cell repertoires in COVID-19. Across the whole study: Italy, Spain and the United States were the sources of the convalescent and acute COVID-19 samples. Sources were T cells, B-cell-depleted T cells, or PBMCs; the material itself was cDNA or gDNA.

This CDR3 has 15 residues. Germline-derived CDR1 and CDR2 are LNHDA and SQIVND (reference sequence). The V end lost 4 bases, the J end lost 2 bases, and 15 bases lay between the germline ends. How the authors handled the data: Reference gene primers were amplified, and this amplification served to estimate nucleated cell counts. The method was immunoSEQ multiplex PCR; TCRdb's version includes in-frame clones alone and lacks a portion of them. V, J and clone size reflect that table, while D and trimming were determined from the DNA. The sample lists about 220,000 clones; about 85% were seen once. The source of this sequence is a man aged 50 to 59 who had recovered from COVID-19. Sequencing input: peripheral blood. The chain couples TRBV19 to TRBJ2-7; the D gene is possibly TRBD2 (6 bases). The CDR3 loop reads CASSKSGLSAYEQYF. The CDR3 DNA follows: TGTGCCAGTAGTAAATCGGGACTGTCCGCCTACGAGCAGTACTTC.